This entry describes one T cell receptor beta chain. The antigen remains unidentified. Clones were sequenced by immunoSEQ multiplex PCR, and TCRdb holds only the in-frame ones, with some missing. Of 50,000 to 75,000 clones in the sample, 70% to 90% were seen once. The data are from a study of OX40 agonist ivuxolimab in advanced cancers. Study-wide context: Ivuxolimab was delivered to patients intravenously every 2 weeks at doses spanning 0.01 to 10 mg/kg. People in dose escalation had one of these cancers: hepatocellular carcinoma, melanoma, renal cell or head and neck cancer. Aged about 20 to 80 with a mean of about 63 years, they were 82.7% male.

CDR1 and CDR2 (germline): SEHNR, FQNEAQ (reference sequence). V trimming: 5 bases; J trimming: 4 bases; junction bases outside the gene matches: 3. The CDR3 consists of 15 residues. Study outcomes and limitations: Antigen targets of the expanded peripheral T cells went undetermined.

V gene TRBV7-9 combines with J gene TRBJ2-2; 11 positions agree with TRBD2. This clonotype was obtained from an adult with an advanced solid tumor such as melanoma, head and neck, liver or kidney cancer. The sequenced sample was CD4+ or CD8+ T cells sorted from blood, obtained in a trial of the OX40 agonist ivuxolimab. The CDR3, as DNA: TGTGCCAGCAGCCCCGGACTAGCGGGCACCGGGGAGCTGTTTTTT. Amino acid sequence: CASSPGLAGTGELFF.